Following are 23 T cell receptor beta chains from one sample sequenced in a study of cytomegalovirus exposure and HLA in healthy donors. The PCR employed 60 Vbeta primers together with 13 Jbeta primers. Clones were sequenced by immunoSEQ multiplex PCR, and TCRdb holds only the in-frame ones, with some missing. The table records 150,000 to 200,000 clones, just over 75% of them present only once. Sample: PBMCs. Receptor source: a woman aged 25-40 years in good health and CMV-seropositive.

This clone has just a few counts. This chain links TRBV25-1 with TRBJ1-4; tentatively, D is TRBD1 (5 bases). The ends were cut back, 3 bases at V and 1 base at J, with 6 bases in the middle. The CDR3 sequence is 14 residues long. Germline assignment: CDR1 MGHDK and CDR2 SYGVNS. CDR3 sequence reads: CASSDDRTNEKLFF. Here the CDR3 DNA reads TGTGCCAGCAGTGATGACAGAACTAATGAAAAACTGTTTTTT. Filled out from reference TRBV25-1 and TRBJ1-4, the complete variable domain reads EADIYQTPRYLVIGTGKKITLECSQTMGHDKMYWYQQDPGMELHLIHYSYGVNSTEKGDLSSESTVSRIRTEHFPLTLESARPSHTSQYLCASSDDRTNEKLFFGSGTQLSVL.

This chain uses TRBV10-1 with TRBJ2-5, with a tentative D call TRBD2 (6 bases). Trimming took off 8 bases at V and 5 bases at J, with 12 bases between the two ends. The CDR3 length is 12 residues. Germline loops: CDR1 WNHNN, CDR2 SYGVQD (reference sequence). CDR3 sequence (DNA): TGCGCCAGCTCACGAAGCGGGGAGACCCAGTACTTC. Protein product: CASSRSGETQYF.

The chain carries TRBV29-1 and TRBJ2-5; no definite D call. There are 12 residues in the CDR3. V lost 1 base and J lost 4, with 7 bases in between. CDR1 is SQVTM and CDR2 is ANQGSEA in the germline V gene. In nucleotides, the CDR3 is TGCAGCGTTGAAGCTCCTTTAGAGACCCAGTACTTC. Amino acids: CSVEAPLETQYF.

The chain links TRBV27 to TRBJ2-1; possible D gene TRBD2, 6 bases. Germline assignment: CDR1 MNHEY and CDR2 SMNVEV (reference sequence). With 5 bases removed from V and 0 bases from J, the gap between germline ends came to 11 bases. The CDR3 is made up of 15 amino acids. CDR3 bases: TGTGCCAGCAGTCCGGGGGTCAGCTCCTACAATGAGCAGTTCTTC. Translating gives CASSPGVSSYNEQFF.

The rearrangement uses TRBV6-6 and TRBJ1-5; unclear D gene. The CDR3 loop spans 16 amino acids. CDR1 and CDR2 from the germline V gene are MNHNY and SVGAGI (reference sequence). Trimming left V 5 bases short and J 1 base short, with 15 bases between. In nucleotides, the CDR3 is TGTGCCAGCAGTCCCCCCAACCGGGTGAGCAATCAGCCCCAGCATTTT. Amino acid sequence: CASSPPNRVSNQPQHF.

This clone occurred a few times. The J gene is TRBJ1-6, the V gene TRBV6-5; 9 bases are a match to TRBD1. The CDR3 extends over 15 amino acids. Per the germline V gene, CDR1 is MNHEY and CDR2 is SVGAGI. V shed 4 bases, J shed 10 bases, and the junction held 8 bases outside the gene matches. The DNA of the CDR3 is TGTGCCAGCAGTTTCGGACAGGGGTTTAGGTCACCCCTCCACTTT. Translation gives CASSFGQGFRSPLHF.

The chain links TRBV18 to TRBJ1-2; perhaps TRBD1 as D (5 bases). CDR1 KGHSH and CDR2 LQKENI come from the germline V gene. V was cut by 1 base and J by 7 bases, with 19 bases left in between. The CDR3 is 16 residues long. CDR3 sequence: CASSPLGRAHLGGYTF. CDR3 coding DNA: TGTGCCAGCTCACCACTGGGCAGGGCGCACCTTGGTGGCTACACCTTC.

The V call is TRBV28, the J call TRBJ2-7; weak D call: TRBD1 (6 bases). The CDR3 consists of 14 residues. Per germline, CDR1 MDHEN and CDR2 SYDVKM. V shed 6 bases and J shed 3 bases, with 15 bases lying between them. DNA of the CDR3: TGTGCCAGCAGCCTAGGGGGTCTAAACTACGAGCAGTACTTC. Translation: CASSLGGLNYEQYF.

In this sample, this clone turned up once. The V and J genes are TRBV28 and TRBJ2-5; 7 nucleotides agree with TRBD1. The DNA end favors TRBJ2-7, so the J call may be wrong. Germline CDR1 and CDR2: MDHEN and SYDVKM. CDR3 length: 14 amino acids. The CDR3 coding sequence is TGTGCCAGCAGTTTGAACAGGGGCTCCTACGAGCAGTACTTC. Translating gives CASSLNRGSYEQYF.

V gene TRBV4-1 combines with J gene TRBJ1-4, with D possibly TRBD1 on 6 matching bases. CDR3 length: 16 amino acids. Germline CDR1 MGHRA, CDR2 YSYEKL. V lost 1 base to trimming and J lost 5 bases, with 14 bases between them. CDR3 protein: CASSQVSQGLNEKLFF. The CDR3 bases are TGCGCCAGCAGCCAAGTGAGTCAGGGGCTGAATGAAAAACTGTTTTTT.

The chain couples TRBV11-2 to TRBJ2-1; TRBD2 aligns across 10 bases. Germline V gene lookup returns CDR1 SGHAT and CDR2 FQNNGV. The CDR3 sequence is 12 residues long. J was trimmed by 11 bases and V by 7 bases; bases with no gene match: 5. The CDR3 DNA follows: TGTGCCAGCACCGGTAGCGGGGGGAAGCAGTTCTTC. This gives the protein CASTGSGGKQFF. Variable domain in full (rest from reference TRBV11-2 and TRBJ2-1): EAGVAQSPRYKIIEKRQSVAFWCNPISGHATLYWYQQILGQGPKLLIQFQNNGVVDDSQLPKDRFSAERLKGVDSTLKIQPAKLEDSAVYLCASTGSGGKQFFGPGTRLTVL.

The rearrangement uses TRBV7-9 and TRBJ2-7; 8 nucleotides agree with TRBD1. V lost 6 bases, J lost 5 bases, and 9 bases stayed unmatched. The CDR3 consists of 14 residues. Germline loops: CDR1 SEHNR, CDR2 FQNEAQ (reference sequence). CDR3 DNA: TGTGCCAGCAGTCCCCGGGACAGGTTCAACGAGCAGTACTTC. Protein: CASSPRDRFNEQYF.

The chain joins TRBV5-1 to TRBJ2-7, with TRBD1 matching 7 bases. With V trimmed by 3 bases and J by 5 bases, 8 bases remained unmatched. In germline, CDR1 is SGHRS, CDR2 YFSETQ. This CDR3 comprises 14 residues. In DNA form, the CDR3 reads TGCGCCAGCAGCTACACAGGGGCACGGGACGAGCAGTACTTC. Its translation: CASSYTGARDEQYF.

The gene calls are TRBV18 and TRBJ1-1; D uncertain. Looked up from germline, CDR1 is KGHSH and CDR2 is LQKENI. The CDR3 has 13 residues. V lost 0 bases to trimming and J lost 8 bases, with 10 bases between them. The CDR3 coding sequence is TGTGCCAGCTCACCACCGGGAGTTGTAGAAGCTTTCTTT. This sequence encodes CASSPPGVVEAFF.

This clone was detected only a few times. The chain couples TRBV2 to TRBJ1-4, with D hard to call. The germline CDR1 and CDR2 sequences are SNHLY and FYNNEI. The CDR3 has 10 residues. V was pared by 8 bases and J by 6 bases, with 4 bases between. The CDR3 DNA reads TGTGCCAGCTCGTATGAAAAACTGTTTTTT. It codes for CASSYEKLFF.

This chain connects TRBV5-1 to TRBJ2-5; 11 bases map to TRBD2. Trimming at V came to 3 bases and at J to 5 bases, leaving 3 bases not matched to a gene. This CDR3 has 14 amino acids. From germline, CDR1 is SGHRS and CDR2 YFSETQ. CDR3 sequence: CASSSWTSGETQYF. In DNA form, the CDR3 reads TGCGCCAGCAGCTCTTGGACTAGCGGGGAGACCCAGTACTTC. Complete variable domain (other parts from reference TRBV5-1 and TRBJ2-5): KAGVTQTPRYLIKTRGQQVTLSCSPISGHRSVSWYQQTPGQGLQFLFEYFSETQRNKGNFPGRFSGRQFSNSRSEMNVSTLELGDSALYLCASSSWTSGETQYFGPGTRLLVL.

The rearrangement links TRBV4-3 to TRBJ1-2; 9 positions agree with TRBD1. The CDR3 has 15 amino acids. The V gene end was trimmed by 0 bases and the J gene end by 5 bases; junction bases not matched to a gene: 4. CDR1 LGHNA and CDR2 YSLEER come from the germline V gene. The CDR3 spells CASSQDRGTGYGYTF. CDR3 coding DNA: TGCGCCAGCAGCCAAGATCGGGGGACAGGGTATGGCTACACCTTC.

This clone was observed a handful of times. The chain joins TRBV19 to TRBJ1-5; possibly TRBD1 for D (6 bases). This CDR3 is 13 amino acids long. With 4 bases removed from V and 3 bases from J, the gap between germline ends came to 7 bases. Germline V gives CDR1 LNHDA, CDR2 SQIVND (reference sequence). Written as DNA, the CDR3 is TGTGCCAGTAGTACAGGGGTCAATCAGCCCCAGCATTTT. Its translation is CASSTGVNQPQHF.

As for this clone: Other nucleotide sequences from this sample produce the same CDR3. This sequence joins TRBV5-4 and TRBJ2-5; no firm D call. V lost 0 bases and J lost 3, with 9 bases in between. The V gene's germline CDR1 is SGHNT and CDR2 YYREEE (reference sequence). This CDR3 contains 14 residues. CDR3 DNA: TGTGCCAGCAGCTTGGGCCCAGGTGAAGAGACCCAGTACTTC. Translation: CASSLGPGEETQYF.

The chain employs TRBV29-1 and TRBJ2-3, with 14 nucleotides matching TRBD2. The CDR3 runs to 16 residues. Germline values: CDR1 SQVTM, CDR2 ANQGSEA. V was clipped by 6 bases and J by 1 base; unmatched bases: 6. The CDR3 here is CSVAGTSGSGTDTQYF. CDR3 nucleotides: TGCAGCGTCGCCGGGACTAGCGGGAGTGGCACAGATACGCAGTATTTT.

The J gene is TRBJ1-1, the V gene TRBV29-1; D gene ambiguous. Deletions cut 5 bases from V and 5 bases from J, with 15 bases between. The CDR3 extends over 13 amino acids. Germline loops: CDR1 SQVTM, CDR2 ANQGSEA. Written as DNA, the CDR3 is TGCAGCGTTAGCGGCACCCTGGAAACTGAAGCTTTCTTT. This codes for CSVSGTLETEAFF. Variable domain in full (rest from reference TRBV29-1 and TRBJ1-1): SAVISQKPSRDICQRGTSLTIQCQVDSQVTMMFWYRQQPGQSLTLIATANQGSEATYESGFVIDKFPISRPNLTFSTLTVSNMSPEDSSIYLCSVSGTLETEAFFGQGTRLTVV.

About this clone itself: At one of its ends the junction is not consistent with the germline gene, which may arise from a read error. CDR3 coding DNA: TGTGCCAGCAGCCAACTAACTAGCGGGAACTACGGGCAGTACTTC. It translates to CASSQLTSGNYGQYF. The chain combines TRBV14 with TRBJ2-7, with 10 bases lining up with TRBD2. Germline V gives CDR1 SGHDN, CDR2 FVKESK. The CDR3 extends over 15 amino acids.

This sequence joins TRBV9 and TRBJ2-7, with D unresolved. V was clipped by 0 bases and J by 0 bases, with 7 bases between them. The CDR3 extends over 14 amino acids. Looked up from germline, CDR1 is SGDLS and CDR2 is YYNGEE. The CDR3 here is CASSVASASYEQYF. The CDR3 DNA is TGTGCCAGCAGCGTAGCGAGTGCCTCCTACGAGCAGTACTTC.